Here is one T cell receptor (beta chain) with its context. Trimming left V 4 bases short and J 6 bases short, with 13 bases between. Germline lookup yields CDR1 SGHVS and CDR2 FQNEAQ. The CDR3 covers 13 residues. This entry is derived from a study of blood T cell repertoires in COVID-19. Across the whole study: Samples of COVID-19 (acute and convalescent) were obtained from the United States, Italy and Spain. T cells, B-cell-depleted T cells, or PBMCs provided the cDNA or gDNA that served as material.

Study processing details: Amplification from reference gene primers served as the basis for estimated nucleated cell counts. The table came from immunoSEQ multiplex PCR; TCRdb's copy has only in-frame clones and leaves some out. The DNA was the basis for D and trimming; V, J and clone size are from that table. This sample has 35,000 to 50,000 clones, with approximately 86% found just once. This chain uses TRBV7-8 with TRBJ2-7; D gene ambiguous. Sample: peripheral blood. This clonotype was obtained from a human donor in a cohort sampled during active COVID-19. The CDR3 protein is CASSSLLMGEQYF. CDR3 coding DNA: TGTGCCAGCAGCTCACTACTTATGGGCGAGCAGTACTTC.